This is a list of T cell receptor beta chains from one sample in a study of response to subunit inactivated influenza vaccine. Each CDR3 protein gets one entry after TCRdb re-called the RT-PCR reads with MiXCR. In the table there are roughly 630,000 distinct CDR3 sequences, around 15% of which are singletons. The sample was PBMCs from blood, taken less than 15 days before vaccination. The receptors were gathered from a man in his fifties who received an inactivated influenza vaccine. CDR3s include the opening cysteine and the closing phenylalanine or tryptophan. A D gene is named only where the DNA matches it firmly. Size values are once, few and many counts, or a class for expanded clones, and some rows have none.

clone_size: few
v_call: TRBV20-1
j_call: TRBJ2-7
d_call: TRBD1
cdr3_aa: CSARVGTGDYEQYF
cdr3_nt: TGCAGTGCTAGAGTTGGGACAGGGGACTACGAGCAGTACTTC

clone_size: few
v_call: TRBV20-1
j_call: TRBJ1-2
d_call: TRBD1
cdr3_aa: CSARVTGTGNYGYTF
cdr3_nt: TGCAGTGCTAGAGTTACCGGGACAGGTAACTATGGCTACACCTTC

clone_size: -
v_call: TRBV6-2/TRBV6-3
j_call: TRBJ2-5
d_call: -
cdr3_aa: CASSYGQGRETQYF
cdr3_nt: TGTGCCAGCAGTTATGGTCAGGGCCGGGAGACCCAGTACTTC

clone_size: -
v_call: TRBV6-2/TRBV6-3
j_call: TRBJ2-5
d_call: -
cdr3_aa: CASSNSETQYF
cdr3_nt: TGTGCCAGCAGTAATTCAGAGACCCAGTACTTC

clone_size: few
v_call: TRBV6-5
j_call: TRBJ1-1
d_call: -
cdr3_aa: CASSYSGRSFEAFF
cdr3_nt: TGTGCCAGCAGTTACTCGGGCAGGTCATTTGAAGCTTTCTTT

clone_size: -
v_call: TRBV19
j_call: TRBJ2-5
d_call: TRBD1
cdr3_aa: CASGDRAVETQYF
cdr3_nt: TGTGCCAGTGGAGACAGGGCGGTTGAGACCCAGTACTTC

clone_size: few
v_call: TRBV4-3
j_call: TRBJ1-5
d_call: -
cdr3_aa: CASSQVGVGSRVSQPQHF
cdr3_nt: TGCGCCAGCAGCCAAGTAGGTGTGGGTTCCAGGGTGAGTCAGCCCCAGCATTTT

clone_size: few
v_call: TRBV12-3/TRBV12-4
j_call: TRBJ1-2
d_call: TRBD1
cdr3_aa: CASSLQTGMYTF
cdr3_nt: TGTGCCAGCAGTTTACAGACAGGGATGTACACCTTC

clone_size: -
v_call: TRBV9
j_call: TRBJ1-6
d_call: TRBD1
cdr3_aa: CASSRRTGENSPLHF
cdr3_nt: TGTGCCAGCAGCCGGCGGACAGGGGAGAATTCACCCCTCCACTTT

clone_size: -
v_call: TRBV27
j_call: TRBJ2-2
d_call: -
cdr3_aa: CASSQGGTSGTGELFF
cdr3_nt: TGTGCCAGCAGCCAAGGAGGGACAAGCGGCACCGGGGAGCTGTTTTTT

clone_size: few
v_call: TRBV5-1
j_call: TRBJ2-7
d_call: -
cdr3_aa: CASSLGGRPGEQYF
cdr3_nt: TGCGCCAGCAGCTTAGGTGGGAGGCCGGGGGAGCAGTACTTC

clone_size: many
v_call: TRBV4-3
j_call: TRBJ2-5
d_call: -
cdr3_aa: CASSQDFGSEETQYF
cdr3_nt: TGCGCCAGCAGCCAAGATTTCGGGTCTGAAGAGACCCAGTACTTC

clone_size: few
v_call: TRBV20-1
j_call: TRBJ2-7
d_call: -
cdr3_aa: CSARVGRYEQYF
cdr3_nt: TGCAGTGCTAGAGTTGGCAGATACGAGCAGTACTTC

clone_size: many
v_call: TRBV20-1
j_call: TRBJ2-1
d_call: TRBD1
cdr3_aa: CNKGVCGRGLNEQFF
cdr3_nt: TGCAATAAGGGGGTGTGTGGCAGGGGGCTCAATGAGCAGTTCTTC

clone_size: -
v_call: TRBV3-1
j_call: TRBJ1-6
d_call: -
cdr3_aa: CASSRAGNSPLHF
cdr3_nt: TGTGCCAGCAGCCGAGCTGGGAATTCACCCCTCCACTTT

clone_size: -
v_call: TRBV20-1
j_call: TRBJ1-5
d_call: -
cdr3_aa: CSARESPLGPQHF
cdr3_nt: TGCAGTGCTAGAGAGTCCCCTTTAGGGCCCCAGCATTTT

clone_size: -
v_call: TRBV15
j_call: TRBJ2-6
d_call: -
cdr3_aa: CATSRDLGGQSSGANVLTF
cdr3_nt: TGTGCCACCAGCAGAGATTTAGGCGGGCAAAGCTCTGGGGCCAACGTCCTGACTTTC

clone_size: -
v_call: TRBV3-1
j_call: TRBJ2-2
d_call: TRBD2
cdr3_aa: CAISPRTSGRVFTGELFF
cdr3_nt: TGTGCCATCAGTCCGCGGACTAGCGGGAGGGTGTTCACCGGGGAGCTGTTTTTT

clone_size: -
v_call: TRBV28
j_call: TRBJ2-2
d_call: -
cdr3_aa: CASSPSNLNTGELFF
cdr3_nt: TGTGCCAGCAGTCCCTCCAACCTGAACACCGGGGAGCTGTTTTTT

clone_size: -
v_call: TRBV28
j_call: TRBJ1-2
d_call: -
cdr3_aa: CASREGNYAGYTF
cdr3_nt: TGTGCCAGCAGGGAAGGAAACTACGCTGGCTACACCTTC

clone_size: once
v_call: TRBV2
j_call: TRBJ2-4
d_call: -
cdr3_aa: CASSEGTEKNIQYF
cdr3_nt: TGTGCCAGCAGTGAAGGGACAGAAAAAAACATTCAGTACTTC

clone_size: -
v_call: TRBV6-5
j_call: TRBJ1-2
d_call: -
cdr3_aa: CASSFIQPRGYTF
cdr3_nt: TGTGCCAGCAGTTTCATACAACCCCGTGGCTACACCTTC

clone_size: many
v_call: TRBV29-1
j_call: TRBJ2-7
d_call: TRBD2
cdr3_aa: CSAKLAGSYEQYF
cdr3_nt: TGCAGCGCTAAACTAGCGGGGTCCTACGAGCAGTACTTC

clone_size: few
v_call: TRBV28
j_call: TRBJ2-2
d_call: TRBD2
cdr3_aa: CASSLWLAGATGELFF
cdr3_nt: TGTGCCAGCAGTTTATGGCTAGCGGGGGCCACCGGGGAGCTGTTTTTT

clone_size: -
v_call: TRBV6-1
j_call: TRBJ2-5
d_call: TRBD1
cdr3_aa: CASTREGDRETQYF
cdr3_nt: TGTGCCAGTACGAGAGAGGGGGACAGAGAGACCCAGTACTTC

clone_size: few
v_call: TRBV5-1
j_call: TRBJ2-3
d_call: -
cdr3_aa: CASSLRGETDTQYF
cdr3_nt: TGCGCCAGCAGCTTAAGGGGAGAGACAGATACGCAGTATTTT

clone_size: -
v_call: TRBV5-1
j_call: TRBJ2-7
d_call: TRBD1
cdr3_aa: CASSFEQGWSYEQYF
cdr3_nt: TGCGCCAGCAGCTTCGAACAGGGGTGGTCCTACGAGCAGTACTTC

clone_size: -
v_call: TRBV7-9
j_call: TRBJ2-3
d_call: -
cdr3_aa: CASSPGIGGTDTQYF
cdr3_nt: TGTGCCAGCAGCCCTGGTATAGGGGGCACAGATACGCAGTATTTT

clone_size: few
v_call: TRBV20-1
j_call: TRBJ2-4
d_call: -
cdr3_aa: CSARLDGLAKNIQYF
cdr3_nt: TGCAGTGCCCGTCTGGACGGACTAGCCAAAAACATTCAGTACTTC

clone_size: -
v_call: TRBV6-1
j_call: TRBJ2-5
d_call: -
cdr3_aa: CASSPDSSYQETQYF
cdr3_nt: TGTGCCAGCAGTCCCGATTCTTCGTACCAAGAGACCCAGTACTTC

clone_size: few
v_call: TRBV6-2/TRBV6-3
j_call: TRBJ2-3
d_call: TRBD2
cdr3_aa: CASSSGGHSTDTQYF
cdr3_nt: TGTGCCAGCAGTAGCGGGGGACACAGCACAGATACGCAGTATTTT

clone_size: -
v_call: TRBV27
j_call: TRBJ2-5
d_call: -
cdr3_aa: CASSWGSGTSGRETQYF
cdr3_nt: TGTGCCAGCTCTTGGGGAAGTGGGACATCTGGACGAGAGACCCAGTACTTC

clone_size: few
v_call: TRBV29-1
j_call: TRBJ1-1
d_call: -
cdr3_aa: CSVKGGTEAFF
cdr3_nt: TGCAGCGTAAAGGGGGGGACTGAAGCTTTCTTT

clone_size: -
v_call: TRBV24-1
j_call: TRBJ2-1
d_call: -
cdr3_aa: CATSDGALDEQFF
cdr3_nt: TGTGCCACCAGTGACGGGGCCTTGGATGAGCAGTTCTTC

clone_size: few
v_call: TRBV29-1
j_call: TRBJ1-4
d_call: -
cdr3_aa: CSVEVGDGATNEKLFF
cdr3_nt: TGCAGCGTTGAAGTTGGGGACGGTGCAACTAATGAAAAACTGTTTTTT

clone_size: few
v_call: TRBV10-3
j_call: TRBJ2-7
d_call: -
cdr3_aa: CAISESRGGPYEQYF
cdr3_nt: TGTGCCATCAGTGAGTCTAGGGGAGGCCCCTACGAGCAGTACTTC

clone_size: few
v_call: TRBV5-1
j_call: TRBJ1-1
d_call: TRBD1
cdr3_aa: CASRWQGESSAEAFF
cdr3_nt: TGCGCCAGCAGATGGCAGGGGGAGAGCTCGGCTGAAGCTTTCTTT

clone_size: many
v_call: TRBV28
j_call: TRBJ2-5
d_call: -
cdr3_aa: CASSLWLGLIQETQYF
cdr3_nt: TGTGCCAGCAGTTTATGGTTGGGACTTATCCAAGAGACCCAGTACTTC

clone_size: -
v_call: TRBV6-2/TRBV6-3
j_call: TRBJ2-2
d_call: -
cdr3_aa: CASRGLPNTGELFF
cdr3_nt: TGTGCCAGCAGAGGGCTACCGAACACCGGGGAGCTGTTTTTT

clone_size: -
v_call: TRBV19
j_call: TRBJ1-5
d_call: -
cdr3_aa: CAIGGDRNQPQHF
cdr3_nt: TGTGCCATAGGGGGGGATCGCAATCAGCCCCAGCATTTT

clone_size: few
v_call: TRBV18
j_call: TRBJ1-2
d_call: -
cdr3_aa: CASSPSENYGYTF
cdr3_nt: TGTGCCAGCTCACCATCGGAAAACTATGGCTACACCTTC

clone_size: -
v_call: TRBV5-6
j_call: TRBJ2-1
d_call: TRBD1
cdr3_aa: CASSLGGWDSSYNEQFF
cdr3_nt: TGTGCCAGCAGCTTGGGGGGTTGGGACAGCTCCTACAATGAGCAGTTCTTC

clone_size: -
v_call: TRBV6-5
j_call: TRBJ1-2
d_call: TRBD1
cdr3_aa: CASSNPGDRDGYTF
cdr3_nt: TGTGCCAGCAGTAACCCGGGGGACAGGGATGGCTACACCTTC

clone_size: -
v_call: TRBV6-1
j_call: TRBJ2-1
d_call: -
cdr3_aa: CASSEFGEGGRYNEQFF
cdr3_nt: TGTGCCAGCAGTGAATTTGGTGAGGGAGGTCGTTACAATGAGCAGTTCTTC

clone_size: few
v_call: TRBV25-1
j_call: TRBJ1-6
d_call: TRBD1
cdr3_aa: CASSEVYWDRPNSPLHF
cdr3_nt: TGTGCCAGCAGTGAAGTTTATTGGGACAGGCCTAATTCACCCCTCCACTTT

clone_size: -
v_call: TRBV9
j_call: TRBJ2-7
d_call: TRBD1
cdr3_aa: CASSAADRGPEQYF
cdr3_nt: TGTGCCAGCAGCGCAGCTGACAGGGGGCCCGAGCAGTACTTC

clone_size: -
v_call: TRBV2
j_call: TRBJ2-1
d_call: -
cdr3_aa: CASRAGTPGGQFF
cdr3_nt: TGTGCCAGCAGGGCCGGGACCCCCGGAGGGCAGTTCTTC

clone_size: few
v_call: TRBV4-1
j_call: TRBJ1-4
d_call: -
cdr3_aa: CASSPNGPNEKLFF
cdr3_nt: TGCGCCAGCAGCCCGAACGGACCTAATGAAAAACTGTTTTTT

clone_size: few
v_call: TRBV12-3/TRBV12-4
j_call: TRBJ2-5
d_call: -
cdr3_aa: CASSQAPETQYF
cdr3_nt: TGTGCCAGCAGTCAAGCGCCAGAGACCCAGTACTTC

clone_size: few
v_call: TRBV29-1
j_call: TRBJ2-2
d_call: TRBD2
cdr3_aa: CSVVGGGTGELFF
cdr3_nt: TGCAGCGTTGTGGGCGGGGGGACCGGGGAGCTGTTTTTT

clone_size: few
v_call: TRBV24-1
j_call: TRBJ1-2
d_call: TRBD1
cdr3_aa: CATSDWDSRYGYTF
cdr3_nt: TGTGCCACCAGTGACTGGGACAGCCGCTATGGCTACACCTTC

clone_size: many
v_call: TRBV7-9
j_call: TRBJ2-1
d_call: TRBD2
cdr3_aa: CASSGTSGYNEQFF
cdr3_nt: TGCGCCAGCAGCGGGACTAGCGGCTACAATGAGCAGTTCTTC

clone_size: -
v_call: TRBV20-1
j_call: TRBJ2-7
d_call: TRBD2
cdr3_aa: CSASERAGGQYEQYF
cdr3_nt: TGCAGTGCTAGTGAGAGAGCGGGGGGTCAATACGAGCAGTACTTC

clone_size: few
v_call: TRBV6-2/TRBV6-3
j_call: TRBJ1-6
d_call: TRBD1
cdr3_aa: CASRKHRDRGPSPLHF
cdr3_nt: TGTGCCAGCAGAAAACACCGGGACAGGGGGCCTTCACCCCTCCACTTT

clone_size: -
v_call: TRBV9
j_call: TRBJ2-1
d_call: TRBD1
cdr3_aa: CASSVEGQGSYNEQFF
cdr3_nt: TGTGCCAGCAGCGTAGAGGGACAGGGTTCCTACAATGAGCAGTTCTTC